The 11 T cell receptor beta chains given below trace back to one sample, sequenced in a study of tumor and adjacent non-tumor tissue in lung cancer. Three rounds of nested PCR, following a modified ARM-PCR protocol, produced the TCRbeta library. MiXCR was run by TCRdb on the multiplex PCR reads, yielding one entry per CDR3 protein. The sample carries under 150,000 distinct CDR3 sequences, roughly 70% recorded once. The template was RNA from unsorted bulk tissue. The sequenced material came from lung tumor tissue. The receptors shown here come from a man in his fifties or sixties with small cell lung cancer.

Worth noting for this clonotype: An end of the junction differs from the germline gene, which may be a read error. The CDR3 reads CNARVLGSSQETQYF. The CDR3, as DNA: TGCAATGCTAGAGTTTTGGGGTCCTCCCAAGAGACCCAATACTTC. J is TRBJ2-5 and V is TRBV20-1, with D hard to call. Germline assignment: CDR1 DFQATT and CDR2 SNEGSKA (reference sequence). This CDR3 contains 15 residues.

About this clonotype itself: One end of the junction is discordant with germline, which a read error may explain. The chain links TRBV5-1 to TRBJ1-4, with TRBD1 as a possible D gene (6 bases). The CDR3 consists of 15 residues. CDR1 and CDR2 (germline): SGHRS, YFSETQ. CDR3 sequence (DNA): TGCGCCAGCAGCCAGAACAGGGCAACTAATGAAGAACTGTTTTTT. This gives the protein CASSQNRATNEELFF. The full variable domain, rest sourced from reference TRBV5-1 and TRBJ1-4, is KAGVTQTPRYLIKTRGQQVTLSCSPISGHRSVSWYQQTPGQGLQFLFEYFSETQRNKGNFPGRFSGRQFSNSRSEMNVSTLELGDSALYLCASSQNRATNEELFFGSGTQLSVL.

As regards this clonotype: This may be a read error, as it is one base from a much larger clone. This chain uses TRBV20-1 with TRBJ2-5; the D gene is possibly TRBD1 (6 bases). Germline assignment: CDR1 DFQATT and CDR2 SNEGSKA (reference sequence). V gave up 5 bases and J gave up 5 bases, with 18 bases separating them. There are 14 residues in the CDR3. In DNA form, the CDR3 reads TGCAGTGCTGTACGTTTGGCAGGGGTGGAGACCCAGTACTTC. Translated, it gives CSAVRLAGVETQYF.

This clonotype showed up just a few times. J is TRBJ1-1 and V is TRBV7-9; D call uncertain. Germline lookup yields CDR1 SEHNR and CDR2 FQNEAQ (reference sequence). This CDR3 contains 13 residues. V shed 1 base and J shed 5 bases, with 8 bases lying between them. The CDR3 DNA sequence: TGTGCCAGCAGCTTAGATGACGGAACTGAAGCTTTCTTT. It specifies CASSLDDGTEAFF.

To note about this clonotype: One end of the junction varies from germline; a read error may be responsible. The rearrangement joins TRBV6-6 to TRBJ1-6, with 8 nucleotides matching TRBD1. This CDR3 is built from 13 residues. Germline CDR1 and CDR2: MNHNY and SVGAGI (reference sequence). Written as DNA, the CDR3 is TGTGCCAGCAGTGACAGGGGTAATTCACCCTTCCACTTT. Amino acid sequence: CASSDRGNSPFHF.

This chain joins TRBV5-5 and TRBJ2-3; 12 bases match TRBD2. The CDR3 extends over 18 amino acids. J was trimmed by 6 bases and V by 4 bases; bases with no gene match: 15. Germline V lookup: CDR1 SGHKS, CDR2 YYEKEE (reference sequence). Here the CDR3 reads CASSPIYLAGGHGDTQYF. CDR3 nucleotide sequence: TGTGCCAGCAGCCCCATTTACCTAGCGGGGGGGCACGGTGATACGCAGTATTTT.

Turning to this clonotype: The junction departs from the called germline gene at one end, perhaps through a read error. The rearrangement links TRBV29-1 to TRBJ2-2; D not certain. This CDR3 spans 12 amino acids. Germline CDR1 reads SQVTM; CDR2 reads ANQGSEA. Here the CDR3 reads CNVEYVPGELFF. CDR3 nucleotides: TGCAACGTTGAGTATGTACCCGGGGAGCTGTTTTTT.

Comment on this clonotype: A much bigger clone sits one base away, suggesting this may be a read error. The V and J genes are TRBV10-1 and TRBJ1-2; 7 bases agree with TRBD1. Germline V CDR1 and CDR2: WNHNN, SYGVQD (reference sequence). The CDR3 is made up of 12 amino acids. This chain's CDR3 is CTSSEPGGGYTF. CDR3 nucleotides: TGCACCAGCAGTGAGCCAGGGGGTGGCTACACCTTC.

On this clonotype itself: Without the conserved terminal phenylalanine or tryptophan, this CDR3 likely stems from a read error. The rearrangement uses TRBV29-1 and TRBJ2-1; D is possibly TRBD2 (6 bases). In germline, CDR1 is SQVTM, CDR2 ANQGSEA. This CDR3 has 15 residues. Trimming left V 4 bases short and J 2 bases short, with 15 bases between. CDR3 in amino acids: CSVGWGGGTYNEQFL. The DNA for the CDR3 is TGCAGCGTTGGGTGGGGTGGGGGGACCTACAATGAGCAGTTCTTA.

Regarding this clonotype: Compared with germline, one end of the junction differs, possibly owing to a read error. The genes are TRBV6-5 and TRBJ1-2; TRBD1 agrees at 9 bases. The CDR3 contains 14 residues. Germline CDR1 and CDR2: MNHEY and SVGAGI. The CDR3 region has the DNA TGTGTCAGCAGTTACATACAGGGGGCGCGAGGCTACACCTTC. Translating gives CVSSYIQGARGYTF.

A remark on this clonotype: A much larger clone is a single base away; this may be a read error. J is TRBJ1-5 and V is TRBV11-2; D might be TRBD1 (6 bases). Per the germline V gene, CDR1 is SGHAT and CDR2 is FQNNGV. CDR3 length: 14 residues. The CDR3 protein is CVSSIDRLRQPQHF. The CDR3 DNA is TGTGTCAGCAGTATTGACAGGTTGAGGCAGCCCCAGCATTTT.